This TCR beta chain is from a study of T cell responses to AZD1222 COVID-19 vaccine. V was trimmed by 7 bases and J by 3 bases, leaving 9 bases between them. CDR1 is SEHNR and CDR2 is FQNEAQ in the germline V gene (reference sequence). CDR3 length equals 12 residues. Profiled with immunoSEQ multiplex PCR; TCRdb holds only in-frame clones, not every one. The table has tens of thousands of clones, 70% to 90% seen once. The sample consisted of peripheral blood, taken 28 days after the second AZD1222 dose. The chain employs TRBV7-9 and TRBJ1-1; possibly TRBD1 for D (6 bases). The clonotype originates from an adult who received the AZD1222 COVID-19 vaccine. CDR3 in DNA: TGTGCCAGCATCCCAGGGGACACTGAAGCTTTCTTT. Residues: CASIPGDTEAFF.